This T cell receptor (beta chain) was observed in a study of T cells after posttransplantation cyclophosphamide. Study conclusions and caveats: Tissue-infiltrating T cells from skin or gut overlapped little with blood T cells.

The table came from immunoSEQ multiplex PCR; TCRdb's copy has only in-frame clones and leaves some out. The sample contains tens of thousands of clones, none occurring once; around 7% lies in the top ten. This clone turned up a few times. What it binds is not known. Looked up from germline, CDR1 is MDHEN and CDR2 is SYDVKM. This CDR3 is built from 11 residues. The receptor was isolated from a woman aged 60 to 75 in good health, CMV-negative, and a related stem cell transplant donor. The source material was PBMCs. V gene TRBV28 combines with J gene TRBJ2-5; unclear D gene. The DNA matches TRBJ2-7 better at its end, which makes the J call doubtful. The CDR3, as DNA: TGTGCCGTACGAGGTATCTACGAGCAGTACTTC. It yields the protein CAVRGIYEQYF.